This is a list of T cell receptor beta chains from one sample in a study of T cells in Graves' hyperthyroidism and ophthalmopathy. TCRdb itself ran the multiplex PCR reads through MiXCR, one entry per CDR3 protein. The sample yields roughly 740,000 distinct CDR3 sequences, less than 20% seen once. Material for sequencing was blood. Receptors originate from a young man with Graves' hyperthyroidism. CDR3s include the opening cysteine and the closing phenylalanine or tryptophan.

>TRBV4-1|TRBJ1-2
CASSHRTGLGYGYTF
>TRBV5-1|TRBJ2-1
CASSPGTSGGNNEQFF
>TRBV29-1|TRBJ2-7
CSASGSRFAEQYF
>TRBV28|TRBJ2-7
CASSLDLPGEQYF
>TRBV9|TRBJ1-1
CASSGRDVDTEAFF
>TRBV18|TRBJ1-5
CASSPGAGSNQPQHF
>TRBV2|TRBJ1-2
CASSDWGTSGYTF
>TRBV2|TRBJ2-5
CASTNWGVDRGEETQYF
>TRBV11-3|TRBJ2-1
CASSLEEAHNEQFF
>TRBV15|TRBJ2-7
CATSSLDQTYEQYF
>TRBV20-1|TRBJ2-1
CSARDLLGGRRLEQFF
>TRBV10-3|TRBJ2-3
CAISESVADTQYF
>TRBV6-1|TRBJ2-1
CASSRSGALPNEQFF
>TRBV29-1|TRBJ2-1
CSVETSGPYNEQFF
>TRBV5-1|TRBJ1-5
CASSLQGGDQPQHF
>TRBV2|TRBJ2-1
CASGSSGRASSARNEQFF
>TRBV20-1|TRBJ2-3
CSAPSGRKSDTQYF
>TRBV7-3|TRBJ1-1
CASSLRSGGGTEAFF
>TRBV28|TRBJ1-3
CASSPPGTGISSSGNTIYF
>TRBV12-3/TRBV12-4|TRBJ2-1
CASSLARLAPEVYNEQFF
>TRBV28|TRBJ1-4
CASRRGGFEKLFF
>TRBV18|TRBJ2-1
CASSGSPGLEVNEQFF
>TRBV4-3|TRBJ2-6
CASSHYTGRSGANVLTF
>TRBV7-3|TRBJ2-7
CASSDEQYF
>TRBV13|TRBJ2-7
CASSRGVLEQYF
>TRBV29-1|TRBJ2-1
CSVEFGPTYNEQFF
>TRBV12-3/TRBV12-4|TRBJ2-3
CASRGSSTDTQYF
>TRBV11-2|TRBJ2-6
CASSWPGQGVSGANVLTF
>TRBV12-5|TRBJ2-6
CASARDTKTWANVLTF
>TRBV7-9|TRBJ2-1
CASSSGGPSYNEQFF
>TRBV3-1|TRBJ2-5
CASGSGRARYF
>TRBV20-1|TRBJ2-5
CSARKTSGRVIPETQYF
>TRBV2|TRBJ2-1
CASSDGSGSYNEQFF